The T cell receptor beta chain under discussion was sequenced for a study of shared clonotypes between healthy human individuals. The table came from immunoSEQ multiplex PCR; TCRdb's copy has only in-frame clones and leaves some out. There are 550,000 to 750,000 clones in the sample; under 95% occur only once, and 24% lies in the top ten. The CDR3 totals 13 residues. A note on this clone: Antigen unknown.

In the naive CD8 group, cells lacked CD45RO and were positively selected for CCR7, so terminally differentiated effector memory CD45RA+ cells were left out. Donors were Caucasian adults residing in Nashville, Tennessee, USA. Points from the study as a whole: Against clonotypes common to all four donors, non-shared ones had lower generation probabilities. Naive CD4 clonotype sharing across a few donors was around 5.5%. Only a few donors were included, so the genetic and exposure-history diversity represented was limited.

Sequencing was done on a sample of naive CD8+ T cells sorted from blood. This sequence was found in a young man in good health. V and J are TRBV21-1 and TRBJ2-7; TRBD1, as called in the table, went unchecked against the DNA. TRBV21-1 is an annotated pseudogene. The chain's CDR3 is CASSPTGSYEQYF. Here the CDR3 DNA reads TGTGCCAGCAGCCCCACAGGGTCCTACGAGCAGTACTTC.